There are a few counts of the clone carrying this T cell receptor (beta chain). The record originates from a study of PD-1 blockade in mismatch repair-deficient tumors. Study as a whole: Patients had approximately 11 mismatch repair-deficient cancer types, all previously treated and progressing.

Every patient had mismatch repair deficiency by PCR or immunohistochemistry. Profiling relied on immunoSEQ multiplex PCR, and the TCRdb table lists in-frame clones only, not all of them. The data contain tens of thousands of clones, 70% to 90% of them singletons. This CDR3 spans 14 amino acids. CDR1 is GTSNPN and CDR2 is SVGIG in the germline V gene (reference sequence). V gave up 5 bases and J gave up 0 bases; unmatched junction bases: 4. The specimen comprised peripheral blood, sampled approximately 1.5 years after starting pembrolizumab. The TCR sequence derives from an adult with mismatch repair-deficient cancer. The rearrangement joins TRBV30 to TRBJ1-5, with 7 nucleotides matching TRBD1. CDR3 protein: CAWSGTASNQPQHF. CDR3 DNA: TGTGCCTGGTCCGGGACAGCTAGCAATCAGCCCCAGCATTTT.